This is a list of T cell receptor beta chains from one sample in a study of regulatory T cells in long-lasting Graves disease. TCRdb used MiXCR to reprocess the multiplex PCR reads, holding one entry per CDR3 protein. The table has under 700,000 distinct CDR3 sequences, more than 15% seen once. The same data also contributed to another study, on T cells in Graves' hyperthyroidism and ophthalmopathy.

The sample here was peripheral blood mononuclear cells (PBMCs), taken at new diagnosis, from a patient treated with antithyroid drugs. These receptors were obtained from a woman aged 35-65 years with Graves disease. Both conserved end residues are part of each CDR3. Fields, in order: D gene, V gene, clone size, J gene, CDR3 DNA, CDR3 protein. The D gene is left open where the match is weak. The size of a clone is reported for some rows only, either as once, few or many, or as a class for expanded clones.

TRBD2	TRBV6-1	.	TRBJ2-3	TGTGCCACCCAGAGCGGGGGGGTTGCAGATACGCAGTATTTT	CATQSGGVADTQYF
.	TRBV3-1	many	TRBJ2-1	TGTGCCAGCAGCCAAATAGGTCGGGATTGGGAGCAGTTCTTC	CASSQIGRDWEQFF
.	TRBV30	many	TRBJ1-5	TGTGCCTGGAGTCCCCATTGGACGGATAGCAATCAGCCCCAGCATTTT	CAWSPHWTDSNQPQHF
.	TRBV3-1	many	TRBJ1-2	TGTGCCAGCAGCCCGGTTGTGGGTGGCTACACCTTC	CASSPVVGGYTF
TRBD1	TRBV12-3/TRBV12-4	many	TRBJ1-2	TGTGCCAGCAGCCTCCAGGGCAGGGGGTATGGCTACACCTTC	CASSLQGRGYGYTF
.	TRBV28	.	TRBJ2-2	TGTGCCAGCAGTTTACATCGGGGGCGCCCCGGGGAGCTGTTTTTT	CASSLHRGRPGELFF
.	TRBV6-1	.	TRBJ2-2	TGTGCCAGCAGTCTTTCCTCTCCGTCCACCGGGGAGCTGTTTTTT	CASSLSSPSTGELFF
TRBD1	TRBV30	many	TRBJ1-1	TGTGCCTGGAGTAAGGGGGCCGACACTGAAGCTTTCTTT	CAWSKGADTEAFF
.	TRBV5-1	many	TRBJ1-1	TGCGCCAGCAGCTTGAACAGGGATTGGAACACTGAAGCTTTCTTT	CASSLNRDWNTEAFF
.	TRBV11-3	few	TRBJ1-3	TGTGCCAGCAGCTCCCCAGGGGAATTGAGAAACACCATATATTTT	CASSSPGELRNTIYF
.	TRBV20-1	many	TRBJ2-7	TGCAGTGCTAGAGATTCGTACGAGCAGTACTTC	CSARDSYEQYF
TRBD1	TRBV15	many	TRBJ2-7	TGTGCCACCAGTCCGGGACAGCTCTCCTACGAGCAGTACTTC	CATSPGQLSYEQYF
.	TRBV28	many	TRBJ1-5	TGTGCCAGCAGTCCCCCTCGCAGGGCAGTCAGCAATCAGCCCCAGCATTTT	CASSPPRRAVSNQPQHF